The 24 T cell receptor beta chains below come from one sample, sequenced in a study of blood T cells in healthy people across ages. A second PCR of about 7 to 11 cycles used a sample-barcoded 5' primer and a J-beta primer mix. Via MiXCR, TCRdb re-called the 5' RACE reads, giving one row per CDR3 protein. This table holds just over 800,000 distinct CDR3 sequences, around 62% found once. Source material: blood. The origin of the receptors is a man aged 25-40 years in good health.

With regard to this clonotype: An end of the junction differs from the germline gene, which may be a read error. This sequence joins TRBV10-3 and TRBJ2-3; D ambiguous. Germline values: CDR1 ENHRY, CDR2 SYGVKD. The CDR3 has 15 residues. This CDR3 is CAIGEDITSTDTQYF. The CDR3 nucleotides are TGTGCCATCGGTGAAGACATTACTAGCACAGATACGCAGTATTTT.

The genes are TRBV2 and TRBJ2-1; D gene uncertain. Trimming removed 4 bases at V and 9 bases at J, with 19 bases between. The CDR3 covers 15 residues. From germline, CDR1 is SNHLY and CDR2 FYNNEI. The CDR3 loop is CASSGPTAARSEQFF. The CDR3 DNA sequence: TGTGCCAGCAGTGGGCCCACGGCCGCGCGGAGTGAGCAGTTCTTC.

This clonotype was counted only a few times. This chain links TRBV12-3 or TRBV12-4 with TRBJ2-7; D may be TRBD1 (5 bases). V lost 5 bases and J 7 bases, leaving 18 bases between the germline ends. The CDR3 runs to 14 residues. CDR3 sequence reads: CASSPPEGVEEQYF. The CDR3 DNA is TGTGCCAGCAGTCCCCCGGAAGGGGTGGAGGAGCAGTACTTC.

V and J are TRBV7-9 and TRBJ1-2; D ambiguous. The germline gives CDR1 SEHNR, CDR2 FQNEAQ (reference sequence). This CDR3 is built from 14 residues. V shed 5 bases and J shed 4 bases, with 14 bases lying between them. The CDR3 loop reads CASSRDLYGYGYTF. CDR3 DNA: TGTGCCAGCAGCCGTGATTTATACGGCTATGGCTACACCTTC.

This chain uses TRBV14 with TRBJ1-2; D possibly corresponds to TRBD1 (6 bases). The V gene's germline CDR1 is SGHDN and CDR2 FVKESK. The CDR3 covers 15 residues. V lost 4 bases and J 2 bases, leaving 14 bases between the germline ends. The DNA of the CDR3 is TGTGCCAGCAGCCCTCGGGCAGGGGCGAACTATGGCTACACCTTC. Its protein is CASSPRAGANYGYTF. Full variable domain (missing parts from reference TRBV14 and TRBJ1-2): EAGVTQFPSHSVIEKGQTVTLRCDPISGHDNLYWYRRVMGKEIKFLLHFVKESKQDESGMPNNRFLAERTGGTYSTLKVQPAELEDSGVYFCASSPRAGANYGYTFGSGTRLTVV.

J is TRBJ2-7 and V is TRBV6-6; 7 nucleotides align to TRBD1. J lost 3 bases, V lost 6 bases, and 8 bases had no gene match. The CDR3 consists of 14 residues. Germline CDR1 MNHNY, CDR2 SVGAGI (reference sequence). CDR3 residues: CASRPGTELYEQYF. The CDR3 nucleotides are TGTGCCAGCAGGCCCGGGACAGAACTCTACGAGCAGTACTTC.

The rearrangement joins TRBV21-1 to TRBJ1-6; TRBD1 reflects the table's D call only, with no check against the DNA. TRBV21-1 is a documented pseudogene. The CDR3 length is 18 residues. For the CDR3, the DNA is TGTGCCAGCAGCAAAGAGGGGCGACAGCCCTTTACCAATTCACCCCTCCACTTT. Protein sequence: CASSKEGRQPFTNSPLHF.

The chain is built from TRBV4-3 and TRBJ2-3, with TRBD2 as a possible D gene (5 bases). The germline V gene encodes CDR1 LGHNA and CDR2 YSLEER. The CDR3 spans 15 residues. The V end was cut by 1 base, the J end by 6 bases, with 14 bases between. The CDR3: CASSQGGVLSDTQYF. The CDR3 bases are TGCGCCAGCAGCCAAGGGGGAGTTCTCTCGGATACGCAGTATTTT.

The genes are TRBV7-2 and TRBJ1-2; D possibly corresponds to TRBD1 (6 bases). This CDR3 has 15 amino acids. In germline, CDR1 is SGHTA, CDR2 FQGNSA. Trimming took 5 bases from V and 7 from J, leaving 20 bases between them. CDR3 in amino acids: CASSPGMMGGGGYTF. DNA for the CDR3: TGTGCCAGCAGCCCCGGGATGATGGGGGGCGGTGGCTACACCTTC.

The genes are TRBV15 and TRBJ2-5, with D uncertain. The germline gives CDR1 LNHNV, CDR2 YYDKDF (reference sequence). The CDR3 runs 20 residues. With 0 bases removed from V and 2 bases from J, the gap between germline ends came to 25 bases. The CDR3 sequence is CATSRDYVRLSDPKQETQYF. The CDR3, as DNA: TGTGCCACCAGCAGAGATTATGTAAGGCTCTCGGATCCAAAGCAAGAGACCCAGTACTTC.

The chain employs TRBV6-2 or TRBV6-3 and TRBJ2-5, with 9 nucleotides matching TRBD1. The CDR3 loop spans 19 amino acids. From germline, CDR1 is MNHEY and CDR2 SVGEGT. With 4 bases clipped from V and 11 bases from J, the junction kept 26 bases outside the gene matches. CDR3 coding DNA: TGTGCCAGCAGTTTACGAGGTCCTACACAGGGGGCGACGGAGGTGAAGCAGTACTTC. Protein: CASSLRGPTQGATEVKQYF.

Only one count was recorded for this clonotype. The chain uses TRBV7-9 and TRBJ2-1; 8 bases are a match to TRBD1. After removal of 5 bases from V and 2 bases from J, the junction contained 5 bases not matched to a gene. Germline CDR1 is SEHNR and CDR2 is FQNEAQ (reference sequence). The CDR3 totals 15 residues. DNA for the CDR3: TGTGCCAGCAGCAAAGGACAGGGCGCCTACAATGAGCAGTTCTTC. It is translated as CASSKGQGAYNEQFF.

The chain links TRBV4-3 to TRBJ2-5; D tentatively reads TRBD1 or TRBD2 (5 bases each). Between the trimmed V and J ends, which lost 7 bases and 7 bases, there was a span of 25 bases. This CDR3 spans 16 amino acids. The germline CDR1 and CDR2 sequences are LGHNA and YSLEER. For the CDR3, the DNA is TGCGCCAGCACGCCGGGAATTGGTTGGGGGTCCGGGACCCAGTACTTC. Translating gives CASTPGIGWGSGTQYF.

The chain recombines TRBV6-5 with TRBJ1-2, with a tentative D call TRBD1 (5 bases). Trimming pared 5 bases from V and 8 bases from J, leaving 12 bases between. CDR1 and CDR2 from the germline V gene are MNHEY and SVGAGI. CDR3 length: 12 amino acids. CDR3 DNA: TGTGCCAGCAGTCCAGGGTACGTCGGCTACACCTTC. As protein: CASSPGYVGYTF.

There are a few counts of this clonotype. The DNA of the CDR3 is TGTGCCAGCGGCCTAGCGTATGAGCAGTTCTTC. The encoded protein is CASGLAYEQFF. The rearrangement links TRBV12-3 or TRBV12-4 to TRBJ2-1, with a weak D call TRBD2 (6 bases). The CDR3 length is 11 residues. V shed 8 bases and J shed 8 bases, with 10 bases lying between them.

The rearrangement joins TRBV4-2 to TRBJ2-7; 10 bases are shared with TRBD2. Germline loops: CDR1 LGHNA, CDR2 YNFKEQ. This CDR3 region has 16 residues. The ends lost 1 base at V and 1 base at J; junction bases unmatched: 4. The CDR3 sequence is CASSQVASGGSYEQYF. CDR3 DNA: TGTGCCAGCAGCCAAGTTGCTAGCGGGGGATCCTACGAGCAGTACTTC.

In this sample, this clonotype turned up a few times. The J gene is TRBJ2-4, the V gene TRBV29-1, with D maybe TRBD1 (6 bases). The J call is doubtful: the DNA matches TRBJ2-7 better. The CDR3 covers 14 residues. The germline gives CDR1 SQVTM, CDR2 ANQGSEA. The CDR3 nucleotides read TGCAGCGTAGTTCCGGGACACTCTCTTTTCGAGCAGTACTTC. Residues: CSVVPGHSLFEQYF.

The CDR3 sequence is CASSFSPGDPYEQYF. CDR3 in DNA: TGTGCCAGCAGTTTCTCCCCAGGGGATCCCTACGAGCAGTACTTC. This chain links TRBV28 with TRBJ2-7; tentative D call: TRBD1 (6 bases). The length of the CDR3 is 15 residues. V lost 3 bases and J 2 bases, leaving 14 bases between the germline ends. The germline V gene encodes CDR1 MDHEN and CDR2 SYDVKM.

The chain couples TRBV10-3 to TRBJ2-2, with a possible D match to TRBD1 (6 bases). The CDR3 extends over 14 amino acids. The V end lost 5 bases, the J end lost 1 base, and 8 bases lay between the germline ends. From germline, CDR1 is ENHRY and CDR2 SYGVKD. Written as DNA, the CDR3 is TGTGCCATCAGTCCGGGACAGAACACCGGGGAGCTGTTTTTT. Translated, it gives CAISPGQNTGELFF.

This clonotype occurred once. CDR3 residues: CASRGEGTQYF. CDR3 DNA: TGTGCCAGCCGGGGGGAGGGGACCCAGTACTTC. The chain couples TRBV7-8 to TRBJ2-5; TRBD2 agrees at 7 bases. The CDR3 is 11 residues long. J gave up 7 bases and V 8 bases, and 4 bases lay outside the gene matches. Germline V gives CDR1 SGHVS, CDR2 FQNEAQ.

This chain joins TRBV7-3 and TRBJ2-6; 10 nucleotides agree with TRBD1. The CDR3 extends over 19 amino acids. Germline trimming cut 0 bases from V and 2 bases from J; bases unmatched to any gene: 7. Germline-derived CDR1 and CDR2 are SGHTA and FQGTGA. The CDR3, as DNA: TGTGCCAGCAGCTTAACCGGGACAGGGGTCTTTCCTGGGGCCAACGTCCTGACTTTC. Amino acids: CASSLTGTGVFPGANVLTF.

V usage is TRBV7-9 and J usage is TRBJ1-1; D unclear. The CDR3 loop spans 14 amino acids. Germline loops: CDR1 SEHNR, CDR2 FQNEAQ (reference sequence). V was clipped by 5 bases and J by 3 bases, with 13 bases between them. The CDR3 sequence is CASSPPGSYTEAFF. The CDR3 nucleotides are TGTGCCAGCAGCCCCCCCGGCTCTTACACTGAAGCTTTCTTT.

This clonotype was counted between two and nine times. The V gene is TRBV10-3, the J gene TRBJ2-1, with 11 positions matching TRBD2. J lost 6 bases, V lost 5 bases, and 6 bases had no gene match. This CDR3 spans 15 amino acids. Germline-derived CDR1 and CDR2 are ENHRY and SYGVKD. Here the CDR3 DNA reads TGTGCCATCAGTAGACTAGCGGGGCGATTCAATGAGCAGTTCTTC. The encoded protein is CAISRLAGRFNEQFF.

This clonotype has more than one count but fewer than ten. The chain couples TRBV12-3 or TRBV12-4 to TRBJ2-4; 8 bases match TRBD1. The DNA end is more similar to TRBJ2-7, so the J call may be wrong. The CDR3 totals 17 residues. CDR3 DNA: TGTGCCAGCAGTTTAGTGGGCTGGACAGGGCCGTTCAACGAGCAGTACTTC. This codes for CASSLVGWTGPFNEQYF.